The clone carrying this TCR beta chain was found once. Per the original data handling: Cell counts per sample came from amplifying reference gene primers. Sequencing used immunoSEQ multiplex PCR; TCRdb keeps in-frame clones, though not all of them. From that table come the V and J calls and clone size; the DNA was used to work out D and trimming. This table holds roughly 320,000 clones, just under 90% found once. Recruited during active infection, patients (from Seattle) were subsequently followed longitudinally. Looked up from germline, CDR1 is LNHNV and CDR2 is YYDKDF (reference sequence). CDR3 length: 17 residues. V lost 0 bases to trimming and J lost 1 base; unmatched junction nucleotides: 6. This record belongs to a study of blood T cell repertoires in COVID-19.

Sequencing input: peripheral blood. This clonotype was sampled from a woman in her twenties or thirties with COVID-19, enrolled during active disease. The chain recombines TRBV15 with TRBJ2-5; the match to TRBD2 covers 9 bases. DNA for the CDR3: TGTGCCACCAGCAGAGATGACAAGGGACTAGCCCAAGAGACCCAGTACTTC. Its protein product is CATSRDDKGLAQETQYF.